The rows below give T cell receptor beta chains drawn from one sample of a study of T cell responses to AZD1222 COVID-19 vaccine. The protocol was immunoSEQ multiplex PCR, while the TCRdb copy is restricted to in-frame clones and leaves out a portion. The sample contains over 150,000 clones, roughly nine tenths of which appear only once. Specimen: peripheral blood, collected on day 0 of AZD1222 vaccination. The origin of the receptors is an adult in good health. Both conserved end residues are part of each CDR3. A D gene is named only where the DNA matches it firmly. Not every row has a clone size; where given, it reads once, few, many or a size class.

TRBD1 . TRBJ1-5 TRBV30 TGTGCCTGGAGTGGGACAGGGCATCAGCCCCAGCATTTT CAWSGTGHQPQHF
. . TRBJ1-2 TRBV20-1 TGCAGTGCTTGGGTGGGCTATGGCTACACCTTC CSAWVGYGYTF
TRBD1 . TRBJ2-2 TRBV5-5 TGTGCCAGCAGTCCACCGGGACAGGGTTTCACCGGGGAGCTGTTTTTT CASSPPGQGFTGELFF
TRBD1 . TRBJ2-7 TRBV30 TGTGCCTGGAATACAGGGGGTCCCGAGCAGTACTTC CAWNTGGPEQYF
. . TRBJ1-1 TRBV7-9 TGTGCCAGCAGCCGGGAGGGAGCGAACACTGAAGCTTTCTTT CASSREGANTEAFF
TRBD1 few TRBJ1-1 TRBV14 TGTGCCAGCAGCCGGGACAGGGGATTCTTATGGACTGAAGCTTTCTTT CASSRDRGFLWTEAFF
. once TRBJ1-4 TRBV20-1 TGCAGTTTTCTGGCCAATGAAAAACTGTTTTTT CSFLANEKLFF
. . TRBJ1-2 TRBV4-2 TGTGCCAGCAGCGGGAGGGGCTATGGCTACACCTTC CASSGRGYGYTF
TRBD1 . TRBJ1-3 TRBV27 TGTGCCAGCAGTTTACAGGGGGCGCTGGGAAACACCATATATTTT CASSLQGALGNTIYF
TRBD2 . TRBJ2-7 TRBV28 TGTGCCAGCAGTCCTATTGTGGCTAGCGGGGGAACCTACGAGCAGTACTTC CASSPIVASGGTYEQYF
TRBD1 . TRBJ2-2 TRBV25-1 TGTGCCAGCAGTTACAGGGGTTACACCGGGGAGCTGTTTTTT CASSYRGYTGELFF
. . TRBJ2-4 TRBV6-5 TGTGCCGTCTGCCGGGACGGATCAAACATTCAGTACTTC CAVCRDGSNIQYF
TRBD1 . TRBJ1-2 TRBV28 TGTGCCAGCAGTTTGGGCGGGACAGGGAGTCATGGCTACACCTTC CASSLGGTGSHGYTF
TRBD2 . TRBJ2-1 TRBV28 TGTGCCAGCAGTTTAGGGTTAGGTAGCGGGGGGAACAATGAGCAGTTCTTC CASSLGLGSGGNNEQFF
. . TRBJ1-4 TRBV19 TGTGCCAGTAGTATCCCGGGCGAGTCAAATGAAAAACTGTTTTTT CASSIPGESNEKLFF
. . TRBJ1-5 TRBV6-1 TGTGCCAGCAGTGAAGCCCCCCGGTGGAATCAGCCCCAGCATTTT CASSEAPRWNQPQHF
TRBD1 . TRBJ1-5 TRBV7-9 TGTGCCAGCAGCTTTGGGACAGGGCCCTTTCAGCCCCAGCATTTT CASSFGTGPFQPQHF
. . TRBJ2-1 TRBV3-1/TRBV3-2 TGTGCCAGCAGCCAGGGCTCCTACAATGAGCAGTTCTTC CASSQGSYNEQFF
. . TRBJ1-2 TRBV4-3 TGCGCCAGCAGCCAAGAAGTCTCCAGGGATGGCTACACCTTC CASSQEVSRDGYTF
. . TRBJ1-1 TRBV27 TGTGCCAGCAGTTTAAGGGTTGTGAACACTGAAGCTTTCTTT CASSLRVVNTEAFF
. . TRBJ2-3 TRBV5-8 TGTGCCAGCAGCCCCAGCACAGATACGCAGTATTTT CASSPSTDTQYF
. . TRBJ1-1 TRBV6-5 TGTGCCACCGTGACCGGGGCAACTGAAGCTTTCTTT CATVTGATEAFF
TRBD1 . TRBJ1-2 TRBV10-2 TGCGCCAGCAGTGAGTCGCGGACAGGGCTTACTAACTATGGCTACACCTTC CASSESRTGLTNYGYTF
. . TRBJ2-1 TRBV28 TGTGCCAGCGCCGCGACTGGGCCCTCCTACAATGAGCAGTTCTTC CASAATGPSYNEQFF